What follows are 31 T cell receptor beta chains derived from one specimen sequenced in a study of human T cells and chemical hapten exposure. Time point of the sample: patch test 3, about 24 weeks after DPC sensitization. Noted treatment: therapeutic diphenylcyclopropenone sensitization with weekly scalp DPC. TCRdb fed the RACE reads into MiXCR, producing one record per CDR3 protein. Seen here are 50,000 to 80,000 distinct CDR3 sequences, approximately 11% observed once, and the top ten hold approximately 2.2%. This specimen consisted of whole blood, obtained in connection with sensitization to the hapten diphenylcyclopropenone (DPC). Receptor source: a woman aged 25-40 years with alopecia areata. Some clones in this sample may be carry-over from other donors' samples.

This clonotype has just a few counts. The chain joins TRBV11-2 to TRBJ1-2; D call uncertain. This CDR3 comprises 13 residues. Per germline, CDR1 SGHAT and CDR2 FQNNGV. V was clipped by 5 bases and J by 1 base, with 8 bases between them. CDR3: CASSTTNNYGYTF. The CDR3 nucleotides are TGTGCCAGCAGCACCACAAATAACTATGGCTACACCTTC.

This chain uses TRBV11-3 with TRBJ1-1; no reliable D call. The CDR3 spans 13 residues. The V and J ends lost 3 bases and 3 bases respectively, with 8 bases between them. Per the germline V gene, CDR1 is SGHNT and CDR2 is YENEEA. The CDR3 coding sequence is TGTGCCAGCAGCTTGATGGGGTACACTGAAGCTTTCTTT. Protein: CASSLMGYTEAFF.

This clonotype was found many times. The chain links TRBV18 to TRBJ2-5; 10 bases are shared with TRBD1. After removal of 3 bases from V and 4 bases from J, the junction contained 2 bases not matched to a gene. Germline V lookup: CDR1 KGHSH, CDR2 LQKENI. The CDR3 extends over 14 amino acids. In nucleotides, the CDR3 is TGTGCCAGCTCACCCGGACAGGGGGGAGAGACCCAGTACTTC. Amino acid sequence: CASSPGQGGETQYF.

This clonotype was counted a few times. This chain uses TRBV4-3 with TRBJ2-2, with TRBD2 identical over 10 bases. J was trimmed by 9 bases and V by 2 bases; bases with no gene match: 6. The CDR3 is made up of 15 amino acids. Germline V gene sequence: CDR1 LGHNA, CDR2 YSLEER. The CDR3 loop reads CASSQFLAGERELFF. CDR3 in DNA: TGCGCCAGCAGCCAATTTCTAGCGGGAGAACGGGAGCTGTTTTTT.

This clonotype was recorded at least ten times. For the CDR3, the DNA is TGTGCCAGCAGTCGTTATAGGAGCTCCTACAATGAGCAGTTCTTC. Amino acids: CASSRYRSSYNEQFF. The chain carries TRBV12-3 or TRBV12-4 and TRBJ2-1; D is unresolved. The CDR3 is 15 residues long. Trimming left V 5 bases short and J 0 bases short, with 11 bases between.

This chain links TRBV7-2 with TRBJ2-3; 7 bases map to TRBD1. CDR3 length: 15 residues. V lost 3 bases and J lost 7; bases outside the gene matches: 10. Germline V gene lookup returns CDR1 SGHTA and CDR2 FQGNSA. The CDR3 region has the DNA TGTGCCAGCAGCTTCACCGGGACAGACACGAATACGCAGTATTTT. Its protein product is CASSFTGTDTNTQYF.

This clonotype was seen more than once but under ten times. The chain joins TRBV18 to TRBJ2-1; D possibly corresponds to TRBD2 (6 bases). The CDR3 contains 16 residues. The germline gives CDR1 KGHSH, CDR2 LQKENI. The V end was cut by 4 bases, the J end by 0 bases, with 13 bases between. CDR3 residues: CASSRRDGDSYNEQFF. CDR3 sequence (DNA): TGTGCCAGCTCACGGAGGGACGGAGACTCCTACAATGAGCAGTTCTTC.

This clonotype turned up a few times. The J gene is TRBJ2-7, the V gene TRBV5-1; D call uncertain. The germline V gene has CDR1 SGHRS and CDR2 YFSETQ. There are 13 residues in the CDR3. V shed 2 bases and J shed 3 bases, with 9 bases lying between them. The CDR3 bases are TGCGCCAGCAGCTTAAGTTGGAGCTACGAGCAGTACTTC. It is translated as CASSLSWSYEQYF.

This clonotype was seen a few times. V and J are TRBV20-1 and TRBJ1-1, with D possibly TRBD1 on 6 matching bases. Trimming shortened V by 4 bases and J by 5 bases, and 11 bases separated the two germline ends. The V gene's germline CDR1 is DFQATT and CDR2 SNEGSKA (reference sequence). The CDR3 covers 12 residues. The CDR3 bases are TGCAGTGCTATCAGGGGCAGGACTGAAGCTTTCTTT. This gives the protein CSAIRGRTEAFF.

There are many counts of this clonotype. The chain employs TRBV30 and TRBJ2-1, with D possibly called TRBD1 or TRBD2 (5 bases each). Looked up from germline, CDR1 is GTSNPN and CDR2 is SVGIG (reference sequence). This CDR3 is 16 amino acids long. Trimming removed 6 bases from V and 6 bases from J, with 24 bases in between. In DNA form, the CDR3 reads TGTGCCTGCTACCGGGACGGTGAACTTTACGGCAATGAGCAGTTCTTC. The encoded protein is CACYRDGELYGNEQFF.

This clonotype was seen many times. The chain is built from TRBV20-1 and TRBJ2-7, with D maybe TRBD1 (6 bases). With 5 bases removed from V and 5 bases from J, the gap between germline ends came to 19 bases. Germline lookup yields CDR1 DFQATT and CDR2 SNEGSKA (reference sequence). CDR3 length: 14 amino acids. CDR3 protein: CSAVPIHRAHEQYF. CDR3 in DNA: TGCAGTGCTGTACCAATCCACAGGGCCCACGAGCAGTACTTC.

As for this clonotype: The junction does not match germline at one end; this may be a read error. The DNA of the CDR3 is TGCTGCGTTGTCGGGACAGGGCCTAACAGTGAAGCTTTCTTT. Protein: CCVVGTGPNSEAFF. The chain couples TRBV29-1 to TRBJ1-1, with TRBD1 identical over 9 bases. In germline, CDR1 is SQVTM, CDR2 ANQGSEA. The CDR3 runs to 14 residues.

This clonotype was counted only a few times. CDR3: CASSQEWLAGGNEQFF. CDR3 nucleotides: TGCGCCAGCAGCCAAGAATGGCTAGCGGGAGGGAATGAGCAGTTCTTC. J is TRBJ2-1 and V is TRBV4-1; TRBD2 aligns across 12 bases. Unmatched junction bases numbered 4, after V lost 0 bases and J lost 7 bases. The CDR3 is made up of 16 amino acids. Germline assignment: CDR1 MGHRA and CDR2 YSYEKL.

This clonotype has just a few counts. The V and J genes are TRBV20-1 and TRBJ2-1; 9 positions match TRBD2. The CDR3 spans 15 residues. Germline CDR1 is DFQATT and CDR2 is SNEGSKA (reference sequence). The CDR3 sequence: CSASAMRGGRREQFF. In nucleotides, the CDR3 is TGCAGCGCGTCCGCTATGCGGGGGGGCCGTCGTGAGCAGTTCTTC.

V is TRBV20-1 and J is TRBJ2-7, with 12 bases lining up with TRBD1. Germline trimming cut 6 bases from V and 7 bases from J; bases unmatched to any gene: 16. The CDR3 is 16 amino acids. The germline V gene encodes CDR1 DFQATT and CDR2 SNEGSKA (reference sequence). The CDR3 coding sequence is TGCAGTGCACGGCGCGGGGCCGGGACAGGGGGCGCGGAGCAGTACTTC. This translates into CSARRGAGTGGAEQYF.

This clonotype was detected many times. The rearrangement links TRBV28 to TRBJ2-4; 13 bases line up with TRBD2. J gave up 0 bases and V 5 bases, and 7 bases lay outside the gene matches. The CDR3 has 18 amino acids. Germline V gives CDR1 MDHEN, CDR2 SYDVKM. Here the CDR3 reads CASSRRTSGGLAKNIQYF. Written as DNA, the CDR3 is TGTGCCAGCAGTCGACGGACTAGCGGGGGCCTAGCCAAAAACATTCAGTACTTC. The whole variable domain, remainder taken from reference TRBV28 and TRBJ2-4, is DVKVTQSSRYLVKRTGEKVFLECVQDMDHENMFWYRQDPGLGLRLIYFSYDVKMKEKGDIPEGYSVSREKKERFSLILESASTNQTSMYLCASSRRTSGGLAKNIQYFGAGTRLSVL.

This clonotype was picked up a small number of times. The genes are TRBV7-2 and TRBJ2-5, with 11 nucleotides matching TRBD2. The CDR3 loop spans 18 amino acids. Trimming took 0 bases from V and 4 from J; bases not matched to a gene: 10. CDR1 is SGHTA and CDR2 is FQGNSA in the germline V gene. DNA of the CDR3: TGTGCCAGCAGCTTAGCACGGACCGCTCTAGCGGGGGGAGAGACCCAGTACTTC. Translating it yields CASSLARTALAGGETQYF.

Many counts were recorded for this clonotype. The J gene is TRBJ2-7, the V gene TRBV29-1; 9 bases align to TRBD2. Germline V gene lookup returns CDR1 SQVTM and CDR2 ANQGSEA. V was clipped by 4 bases and J by 4 bases; unmatched bases: 8. The CDR3 is 14 amino acids. CDR3 sequence reads: CSVGVAGGRYEQYF. For the CDR3, the DNA is TGCAGCGTTGGGGTTGCGGGGGGGCGGTACGAGCAGTACTTC.

This clonotype was detected only a few times. The J gene is TRBJ2-3, the V gene TRBV11-3; 7 positions agree with TRBD2. CDR3 length equals 17 residues. CDR1 and CDR2 from the germline V gene are SGHNT and YENEEA. V lost 2 bases, J lost 0 bases, and 8 bases stayed unmatched. The CDR3 coding sequence is TGTGCCAGCAGCTTAAGCCCCAGCGGGACTAGCACAGATACGCAGTATTTT. Translation gives CASSLSPSGTSTDTQYF.

The gene calls are TRBV29-1 and TRBJ2-3, with 10 bases matching TRBD2. The trim removed 4 bases at V and 4 bases at J, leaving 5 bases unmatched. The CDR3 length is 14 residues. Germline V gives CDR1 SQVTM, CDR2 ANQGSEA. The CDR3 loop reads CSVAKSGRADTQYF. For the CDR3, the DNA is TGCAGCGTTGCTAAAAGCGGGAGGGCAGATACGCAGTATTTT.

In its sample, this clonotype was seen a few times. This sequence joins TRBV29-1 and TRBJ1-3; the D is unclear. The CDR3 has 12 residues. Looked up from germline, CDR1 is SQVTM and CDR2 is ANQGSEA. The CDR3 is CRLPASGNTIYF. CDR3 bases: TGCAGGCTGCCCGCTTCTGGAAACACCATATATTTT.

There are a few counts of this clonotype. The rearrangement links TRBV2 to TRBJ1-3, with a weak D call TRBD1 (5 bases). V dropped 7 bases and J dropped 1 base, with 8 bases sitting between them. Germline V gene data show CDR1 as SNHLY and CDR2 as FYNNEI. The CDR3 consists of 13 residues. The CDR3 reads CASKGQSGNTIYF. DNA for the CDR3: TGTGCCAGCAAGGGGCAGTCTGGAAACACCATATATTTT.

In this sample, this clonotype turned up many times. DNA of the CDR3: TGTGCCAGCAGTTATAACAGCGGGAGGGCCTACAATGAGCAGTTCTTC. Encoded protein: CASSYNSGRAYNEQFF. The rearrangement joins TRBV28 to TRBJ2-1; 10 nucleotides agree with TRBD2. Germline V lookup: CDR1 MDHEN, CDR2 SYDVKM. V lost 4 bases to trimming and J lost 2 bases; unmatched junction nucleotides: 5. The CDR3 is 16 amino acids.

This clonotype was found many times. The chain employs TRBV28 and TRBJ1-5; D gene unclear. V gave up 6 bases and J gave up 4 bases, with 10 bases separating them. CDR3 length: 13 amino acids. Germline values: CDR1 MDHEN, CDR2 SYDVKM. CDR3 nucleotides: TGTGCCAGCAGAAACGCGCTTAATCAGCCCCAGCATTTT. Protein product: CASRNALNQPQHF.

The chain recombines TRBV12-3 or TRBV12-4 with TRBJ2-5, with a possible D match to TRBD1 (5 bases). The CDR3 covers 13 residues. Trimming cost V 6 bases and J 2 bases, with 10 bases left between them. CDR3 sequence: CASSRQTQETQYF. For the CDR3, the DNA is TGTGCCAGCAGCCGACAGACTCAAGAGACCCAGTACTTC.

In its sample, this clonotype was seen many times. The chain couples TRBV24-1 to TRBJ2-7; TRBD1 aligns across 8 bases. Germline trimming cut 5 bases from V and 6 bases from J; bases unmatched to any gene: 11. Germline V gene sequence: CDR1 KGHDR, CDR2 SFDVKD. The CDR3 consists of 15 residues. The CDR3 bases are TGTGCCACCAGTGCGCCAGGACAGGGCGGGCTCGAGCAGTACTTC. Its protein is CATSAPGQGGLEQYF.

This clonotype was seen only a few times. The rearrangement links TRBV5-1 to TRBJ2-3; D possibly matches TRBD1 or TRBD2 (7 bases each). The length of the CDR3 is 15 residues. CDR1 is SGHRS, CDR2 YFSETQ, per germline. V lost 2 bases and J 6 bases, leaving 16 bases between the germline ends. CDR3 region: CASSFQGGGPDTQYF. DNA for the CDR3: TGCGCCAGCAGCTTCCAGGGAGGGGGCCCGGATACGCAGTATTTT.

This clonotype was counted ten times or more. V is TRBV14 and J is TRBJ2-3; 13 bases are a match to TRBD2. Trimming removed 1 base from V and 4 bases from J; junction bases left unmatched: 5. Germline loops: CDR1 SGHDN, CDR2 FVKESK. CDR3 length: 17 amino acids. The CDR3 DNA reads TGTGCCAGCAGCCAAGGACGCGGGACTAGCGGGGCAGATACGCAGTATTTT. This codes for CASSQGRGTSGADTQYF.

This clonotype was seen many times. The chain uses TRBV28 and TRBJ1-2; no firm D call. This CDR3 spans 14 amino acids. CDR1 MDHEN and CDR2 SYDVKM come from the germline V gene. V was shortened by 3 bases and J by 2 bases, with 10 bases between the two germline ends. The CDR3 DNA is TGTGCCAGCAGTTTCCCCGACGAGAACTATGGCTACACCTTC. Translated: CASSFPDENYGYTF.

This clonotype occurred many times. The chain joins TRBV5-1 to TRBJ2-5; 12 nucleotides line up with TRBD2. Losses at the gene ends were 1 base for V and 4 bases for J; bases not matched to a gene: 5. From germline, CDR1 is SGHRS and CDR2 YFSETQ. The CDR3 covers 16 residues. The CDR3 region has the DNA TGCGCCAGCAGCTTGAGGACTAGCGGGACCCCAGAGACCCAGTACTTC. It yields the protein CASSLRTSGTPETQYF. Full variable domain (rest looked up from reference TRBV5-1 and TRBJ2-5): KAGVTQTPRYLIKTRGQQVTLSCSPISGHRSVSWYQQTPGQGLQFLFEYFSETQRNKGNFPGRFSGRQFSNSRSEMNVSTLELGDSALYLCASSLRTSGTPETQYFGPGTRLLVL.

V usage is TRBV11-2 and J usage is TRBJ1-2; D unresolved. CDR1 is SGHAT, CDR2 FQNNGV, per germline. With 2 bases removed from V and 2 bases from J, the gap between germline ends came to 15 bases. The CDR3 is 16 amino acids. The CDR3 loop is CASSLLFSGGNYGYTF. The CDR3 region has the DNA TGTGCCAGCAGCTTACTTTTTTCGGGCGGAAACTATGGCTACACCTTC.